This TCR beta chain appears in the sequencing data of a study of T cells in Graves' hyperthyroidism and ophthalmopathy. In the study overall: Peripheral blood was drawn at first diagnosis, prior to all treatment. General study results and limits: Most clonotypes expanded in the thyroid (above 0.001) were also present in blood.

No progression to ophthalmopathy during 18 months of follow-up defined stable disease. The PBMCs studied were ones that came from approximately 9.9 ml fresh peripheral blood. Amplified TCR beta CDR3 regions came from RNA transcripts. During a first-round RT-PCR of the TCR CDR3, the HTBI primer set was used. TCRdb reprocessed the multiplex PCR reads via MiXCR and lists one record per CDR3 protein. The sample carries about half a million distinct CDR3 sequences, around 21% recorded once. CDR3 size: 11 residues. V was clipped by 6 bases and J by 0 bases, with 5 bases between them. Germline V CDR1 and CDR2: SQVTM, ANQGSEA. This clonotype was observed a handful of times. The antigen is unknown. A much larger clone sits a single nucleotide away, making a read error possible. The CDR3 carries no conserved terminal phenylalanine or tryptophan, so it likely arises from a read error.

Input material: blood. The clonotype originates from a man between 18 and 29 years old with Graves' hyperthyroidism. The chain joins TRBV29-1 to TRBJ1-1; D is uncertain. The CDR3 region is CSVGLNTEAFS. The CDR3 coding sequence is TGCAGCGTAGGGCTGAACACTGAAGCTTTCTCT.